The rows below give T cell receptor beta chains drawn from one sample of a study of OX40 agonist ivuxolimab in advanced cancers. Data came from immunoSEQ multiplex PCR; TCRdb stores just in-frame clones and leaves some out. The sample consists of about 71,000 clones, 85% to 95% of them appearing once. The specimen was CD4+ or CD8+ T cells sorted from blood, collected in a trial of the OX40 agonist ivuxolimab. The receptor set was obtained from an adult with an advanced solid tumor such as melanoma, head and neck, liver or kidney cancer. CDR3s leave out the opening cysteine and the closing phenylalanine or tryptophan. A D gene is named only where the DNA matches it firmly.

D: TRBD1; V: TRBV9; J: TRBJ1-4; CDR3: ASSPKYRDRGPNEKLF
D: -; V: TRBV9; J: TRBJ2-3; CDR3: ASSVGTANTDTQY
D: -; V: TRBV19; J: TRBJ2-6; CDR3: ASIGYSGANVLT
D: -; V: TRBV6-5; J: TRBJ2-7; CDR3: ASSYSVSYEQY
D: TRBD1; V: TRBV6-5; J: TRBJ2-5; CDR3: ASSGRDRDVETQY
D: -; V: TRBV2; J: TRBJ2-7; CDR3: ASSESLNYEQY
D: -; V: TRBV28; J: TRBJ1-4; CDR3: ASTSGVATNEKLF
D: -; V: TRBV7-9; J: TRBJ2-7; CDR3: ASSLETAPSYEQY
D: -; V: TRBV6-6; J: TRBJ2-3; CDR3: ASSGWDSTDTQY
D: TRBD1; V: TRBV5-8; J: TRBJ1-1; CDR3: ASSLEWDREDAMNTEAF
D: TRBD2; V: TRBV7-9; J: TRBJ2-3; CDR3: ASSYSGGAPFPTDTQY